The rows below give T cell receptor beta chains drawn from one sample of a study of spatial heterogeneity in lung cancer. TCRdb re-called the 5' RACE reads with MiXCR, one entry per CDR3 protein. This sample has approximately 90,000 distinct CDR3 sequences, with approximately 8.6% found just once. The sequencing used PBMCs, collected at surgery. The receptor source for this set is a male donor with early-stage non-small cell lung cancer. The CDR3 runs from the conserved cysteine through the conserved F or W. A D gene is named only where the DNA matches it firmly. A clone size is listed for some rows: how often the clone was seen (once, few, many), or a class if it is expanded.

TRBV28	TRBD2	TRBJ2-1	few	TGTGCCAGCAGTCAACTAGCGGGAAGGCGGGAGCAGTTCTTC	CASSQLAGRREQFF
TRBV3-1	TRBD1	TRBJ2-4	-	TGTGCCAGCAGCCAAAGACAGGGGGCTACCAAAAACATTCAGTACTTC	CASSQRQGATKNIQYF
TRBV5-1	-	TRBJ1-3	many	TGCGCCAGCAGCTTGATGGGGAACACCATATATTTT	CASSLMGNTIYF
TRBV6-5	-	TRBJ1-2	many	TGTGCCAGCAGACGGGACACCAATAACTATGGCTACACCTTC	CASRRDTNNYGYTF
TRBV29-1	-	TRBJ2-2	many	TGCAGCGTCTCAGGGGACCCCACCGGGGAGCTGTTTTTT	CSVSGDPTGELFF
TRBV14	-	TRBJ1-1	few	TGTGCCAGCAGCCAACCCGGGACAAGGAACACTGAAGCTTTCTTT	CASSQPGTRNTEAFF
TRBV12-3/TRBV12-4	TRBD1	TRBJ2-7	few	TGTGCCAGCAGACAAGGGGGCAAAACCTACGAGCAGTACTTC	CASRQGGKTYEQYF
TRBV10-2	TRBD2	TRBJ2-5	many	TGCGCCAGCTCCCAACTAGCGGGACTCCAAGAGACCCAGTACTTC	CASSQLAGLQETQYF
TRBV29-1	-	TRBJ2-5	many	TGCAGCGTTGACTCGGTTCTTCAAGAGACCCAGTACTTC	CSVDSVLQETQYF
TRBV2	-	TRBJ2-1	-	TGTGCCAGCAGCCCTCGAGAGGGCCCTCTGCAGTTCTTC	CASSPREGPLQFF
TRBV20-1	TRBD1	TRBJ2-4	few	TGCAGTGCCGGACAGGGTAAAAACATTCAGTACTTC	CSAGQGKNIQYF
TRBV20-1	-	TRBJ2-2	many	TGCAGTGCTTACACCGGGACTCAGGGGACCGGGGAGCTGTTTTTT	CSAYTGTQGTGELFF
TRBV10-3	-	TRBJ1-3	-	TGTGCCATCAGTGAGGGGACACTTGGAAACACCATATATTTT	CAISEGTLGNTIYF
TRBV29-1	-	TRBJ2-5	few	TGCAGCGTTGCGGACGGCGGGGAGACCCAGTACTTC	CSVADGGETQYF
TRBV20-1	TRBD1	TRBJ1-2	many	TGCAGTGCTCCCCAGACAGGGCGACTTGGCTACACCTTC	CSAPQTGRLGYTF
TRBV29-1	-	TRBJ1-2	many	TGCAGCGTTGAAGAAGGCAGGAACTATGGCTACACCTTC	CSVEEGRNYGYTF